Listed below are T cell receptor beta chains from one sample, sequenced in a study of T cells after posttransplantation cyclophosphamide. TCRdb's copy holds only in-frame clones and misses some; the assay was immunoSEQ multiplex PCR. The profile shows thousands of clones, 85% to 90% of them singletons. The sample was PBMCs, taken after allogeneic stem cell transplant with posttransplant cyclophosphamide. These receptors originate from a female patient aged 40-50 years who received an allogeneic stem cell transplant from an unrelated donor, was CMV-positive, and had no GVHD. Some T cells could come from the graft donor. The CDR3 runs from the conserved cysteine through the conserved F or W. The order of the fields is V gene, clone size, J gene, CDR3 protein. Clone size is shown for a subset of rows, as once, few, many or a class of expanded clone.

TRBV2,NA,TRBJ2-7,CASGEENKPYEQYF
TRBV5-1,NA,TRBJ1-2,CASSLGGGNYGYTF
TRBV7-8,medium-sized,TRBJ1-6,CASSLRDSRSYNSPLHF
TRBV19,NA,TRBJ2-5,CASSIGRDQETQYF
TRBV11-3,once,TRBJ1-1,CASSLGTGNTEAFF
TRBV11-2,NA,TRBJ2-2,CASSLRLNTGELFF
TRBV7-2,NA,TRBJ1-6,CASSPDSFLSPLHF
TRBV5-4,NA,TRBJ2-7,CASSRGLAYEQYF
TRBV28,NA,TRBJ1-1,CASREGDTEAFF
TRBV5-1,NA,TRBJ2-3,CASSYPAGSTDTQYF
TRBV5-4,NA,TRBJ1-1,CASSFRVEDTEAFF
TRBV5-1,once,TRBJ2-3,CASSLAGGAADTQYF
TRBV4-2,NA,TRBJ1-2,CASSPRDSSSGYTF
TRBV7-9,NA,TRBJ1-6,CASSLGGQGVSPLHF
TRBV19,NA,TRBJ1-1,CASSRGGTEAFF
TRBV10-2,once,TRBJ2-5,CASSVRGKETQYF
TRBV7-2,NA,TRBJ1-2,CASSFRNYGYTF